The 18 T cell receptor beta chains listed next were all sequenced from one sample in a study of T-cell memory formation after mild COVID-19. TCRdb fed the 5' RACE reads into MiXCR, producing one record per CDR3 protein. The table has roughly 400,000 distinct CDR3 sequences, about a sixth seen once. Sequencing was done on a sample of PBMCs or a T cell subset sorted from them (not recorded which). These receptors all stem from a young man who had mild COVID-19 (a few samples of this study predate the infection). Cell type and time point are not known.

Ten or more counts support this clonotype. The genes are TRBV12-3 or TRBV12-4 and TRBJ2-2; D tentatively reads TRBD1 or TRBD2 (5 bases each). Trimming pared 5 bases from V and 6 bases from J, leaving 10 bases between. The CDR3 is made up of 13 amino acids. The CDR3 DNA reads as TGTGCCAGCAGTCGCAGGGACCCCGGGGAGCTGTTTTTT. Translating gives CASSRRDPGELFF.

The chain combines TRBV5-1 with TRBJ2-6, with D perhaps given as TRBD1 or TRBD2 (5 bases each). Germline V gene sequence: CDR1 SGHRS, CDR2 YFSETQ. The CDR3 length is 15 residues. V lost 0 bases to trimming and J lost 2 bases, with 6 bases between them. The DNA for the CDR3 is TGCGCCAGCAGCTTGGCGGGGCCTGGGGCCAACGTCCTGACTTTC. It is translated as CASSLAGPGANVLTF.

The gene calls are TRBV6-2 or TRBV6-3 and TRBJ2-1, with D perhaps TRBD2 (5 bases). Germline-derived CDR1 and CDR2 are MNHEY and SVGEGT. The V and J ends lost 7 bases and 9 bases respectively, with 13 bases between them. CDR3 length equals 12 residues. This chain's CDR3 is CASTLDEGEQFF. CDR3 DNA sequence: TGTGCCAGCACCTTGGACGAGGGTGAGCAGTTCTTC.

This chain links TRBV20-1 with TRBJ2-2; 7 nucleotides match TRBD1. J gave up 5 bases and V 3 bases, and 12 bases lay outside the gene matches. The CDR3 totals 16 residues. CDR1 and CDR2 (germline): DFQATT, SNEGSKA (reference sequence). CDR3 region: CSASPLGQERTGELFF. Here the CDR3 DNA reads TGCAGTGCTAGCCCCCTTGGACAGGAGAGGACCGGGGAGCTGTTTTTT.

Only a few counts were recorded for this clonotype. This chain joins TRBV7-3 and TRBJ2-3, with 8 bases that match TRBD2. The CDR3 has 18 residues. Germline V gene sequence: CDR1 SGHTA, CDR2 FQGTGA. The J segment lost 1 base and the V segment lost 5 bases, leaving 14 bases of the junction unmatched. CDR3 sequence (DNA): TGTGCCAGCAGCCGAATAGGGAGCGGGGGATCGGGCACAGATACGCAGTATTTT. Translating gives CASSRIGSGGSGTDTQYF. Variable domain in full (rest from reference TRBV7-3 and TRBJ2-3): GAGVSQTPSNKVTEKGKYVELRCDPISGHTALYWYRQSLGQGPEFLIYFQGTGAADDSGLPNDRFFAVRPEGSVSTLKIQRTERGDSAVYLCASSRIGSGGSGTDTQYFGPGTRLTVL.

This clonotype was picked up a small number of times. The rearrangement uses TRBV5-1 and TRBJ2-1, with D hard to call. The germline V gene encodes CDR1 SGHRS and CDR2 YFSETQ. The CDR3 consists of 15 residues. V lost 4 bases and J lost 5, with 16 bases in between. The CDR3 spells CASSPFRTEHNEQFF. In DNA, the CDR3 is TGCGCCAGCAGCCCTTTTCGGACGGAACACAATGAGCAGTTCTTC.

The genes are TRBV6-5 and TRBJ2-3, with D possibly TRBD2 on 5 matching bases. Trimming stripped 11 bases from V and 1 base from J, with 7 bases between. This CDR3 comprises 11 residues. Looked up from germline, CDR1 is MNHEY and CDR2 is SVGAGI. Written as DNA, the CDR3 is TGTGCCGCGCGGGGCACAGATACGCAGTATTTT. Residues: CAARGTDTQYF.

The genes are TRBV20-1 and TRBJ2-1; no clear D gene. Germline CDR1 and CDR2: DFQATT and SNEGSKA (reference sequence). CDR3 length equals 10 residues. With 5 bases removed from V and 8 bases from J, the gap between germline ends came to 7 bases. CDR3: CSARSHEQFF. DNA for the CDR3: TGCAGTGCTCGGAGCCATGAGCAGTTCTTC.

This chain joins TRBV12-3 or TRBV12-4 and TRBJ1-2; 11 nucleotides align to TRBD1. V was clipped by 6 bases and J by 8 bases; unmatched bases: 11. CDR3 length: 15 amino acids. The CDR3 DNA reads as TGTGCCAGCAGCCCCGGGACAGGGGGTGTTGTAGGCTACACCTTC. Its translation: CASSPGTGGVVGYTF.

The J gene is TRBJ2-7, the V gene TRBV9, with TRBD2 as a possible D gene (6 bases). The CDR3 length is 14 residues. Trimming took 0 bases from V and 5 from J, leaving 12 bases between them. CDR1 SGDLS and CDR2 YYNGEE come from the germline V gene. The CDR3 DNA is TGTGCCAGCAGCGTAGACCGGGAGAAGCACGAGCAGTACTTC. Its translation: CASSVDREKHEQYF.

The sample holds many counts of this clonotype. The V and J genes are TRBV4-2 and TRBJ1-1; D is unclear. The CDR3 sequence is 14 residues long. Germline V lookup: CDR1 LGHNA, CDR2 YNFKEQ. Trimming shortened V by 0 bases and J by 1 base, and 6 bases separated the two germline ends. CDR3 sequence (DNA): TGTGCCAGCAGCCAAGATTGGGGGAACACTGAAGCTTTCTTT. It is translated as CASSQDWGNTEAFF.

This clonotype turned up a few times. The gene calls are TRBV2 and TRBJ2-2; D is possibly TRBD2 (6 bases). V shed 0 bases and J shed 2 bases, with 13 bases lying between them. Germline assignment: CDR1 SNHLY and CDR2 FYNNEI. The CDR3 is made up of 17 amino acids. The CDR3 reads CASSEARLATNTGELFF. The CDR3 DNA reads TGTGCCAGCAGTGAAGCGCGTCTAGCGACAAACACCGGGGAGCTGTTTTTT.

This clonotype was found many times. DNA for the CDR3: TGTGCCAGCAGTTACAAAGCGGGGGGTTTCAATGAGCAGTTCTTC. Protein product: CASSYKAGGFNEQFF. The rearrangement joins TRBV6-5 to TRBJ2-1; TRBD2 agrees at 9 bases. V gave up 2 bases and J gave up 6 bases; unmatched junction bases: 5. The CDR3 extends over 15 amino acids. Germline V gene sequence: CDR1 MNHEY, CDR2 SVGAGI.

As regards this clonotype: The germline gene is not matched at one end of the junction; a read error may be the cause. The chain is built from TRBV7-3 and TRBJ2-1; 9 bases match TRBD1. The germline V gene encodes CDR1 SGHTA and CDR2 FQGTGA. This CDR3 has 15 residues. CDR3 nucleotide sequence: TGTACCAGCAGCCGTGACAGGGGGTTTGGCGGTGAGCAGTTCTTC. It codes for CTSSRDRGFGGEQFF.

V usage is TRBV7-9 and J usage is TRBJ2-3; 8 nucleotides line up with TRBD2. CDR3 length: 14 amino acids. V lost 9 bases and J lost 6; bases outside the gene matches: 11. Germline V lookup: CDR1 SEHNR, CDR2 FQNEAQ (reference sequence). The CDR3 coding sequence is TGTGCCAGTCTACGGGGGGGCCTATCCGATACGCAGTATTTT. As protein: CASLRGGLSDTQYF.

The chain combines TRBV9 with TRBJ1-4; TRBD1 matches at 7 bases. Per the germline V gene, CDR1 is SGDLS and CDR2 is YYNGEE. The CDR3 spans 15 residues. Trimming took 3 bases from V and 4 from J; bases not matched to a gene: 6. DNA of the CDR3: TGTGCCAGCAGCGCCGGGACAGCCTTTAATGAAAAACTGTTTTTT. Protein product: CASSAGTAFNEKLFF.

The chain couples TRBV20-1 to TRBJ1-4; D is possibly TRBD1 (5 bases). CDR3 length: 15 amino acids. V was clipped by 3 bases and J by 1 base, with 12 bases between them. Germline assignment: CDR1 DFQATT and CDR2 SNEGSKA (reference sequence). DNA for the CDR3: TGCAGTGCTAGTGAAACAGGAGGAACTAATGAAAAACTGTTTTTT. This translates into CSASETGGTNEKLFF.

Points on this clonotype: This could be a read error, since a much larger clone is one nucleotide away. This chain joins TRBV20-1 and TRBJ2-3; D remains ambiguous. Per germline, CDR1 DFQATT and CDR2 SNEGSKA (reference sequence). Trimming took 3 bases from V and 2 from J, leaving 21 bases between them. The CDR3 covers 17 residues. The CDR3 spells CSARGPLSVGLTDTQYF. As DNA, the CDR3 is TGCAGTGCTAGGGGTCCTCTAAGCGTGGGCCTCACAGATACGCAGTATTTT.